This T cell receptor beta chain was obtained from a study of cytomegalovirus exposure and HLA in healthy donors. Regarding the study as a whole: Most TCRs appeared rarely, but some public TCRs recurred in many donors. In a later analysis, a missense DCLRE1C variant was linked to TCR beta V- and J-gene trimming.

Unmatched junction bases numbered 8, after V lost 3 bases and J lost 5 bases. CDR1 and CDR2 from the germline V gene are KGHSH and LQKENI. The CDR3 loop spans 15 amino acids. This clone showed up just once. The antigen is undetermined. The PCR ran on 60 Vbeta and 13 Jbeta primers. Sequencing used immunoSEQ multiplex PCR; TCRdb keeps in-frame clones, though not all of them. The table lists about 190,000 clones, roughly 77% of them singletons. Sequencing was carried out using PBMCs. The source of this sequence is a young woman in good health and CMV-seropositive. The chain recombines TRBV18 with TRBJ2-7; TRBD1 agrees at 9 bases. The CDR3 loop is CASSPPWDRANEQYF. Here the CDR3 DNA reads TGTGCCAGCTCACCTCCGTGGGACAGGGCCAACGAGCAGTACTTC.